These 3 T cell receptor beta chains were all obtained from the same sample, sequenced in a study of T cell responses to AZD1222 COVID-19 vaccine. Generated by immunoSEQ multiplex PCR, the TCRdb table keeps only in-frame clones and is missing some. Of roughly 48,000 clones listed, approximately 89% are singletons. The source material was peripheral blood, sampled 28 days after the second AZD1222 dose. The origin of the receptors is an adult who received the AZD1222 COVID-19 vaccine.

The chain employs TRBV7-9 and TRBJ2-7; D might be TRBD1 (7 bases). With 5 bases removed from V and 5 bases from J, the gap between germline ends came to 13 bases. CDR1 is SEHNR, CDR2 FQNEAQ, per germline (reference sequence). The CDR3 runs to 13 residues. Written as DNA, the CDR3 is TGTGCCAGCAGCCAGGGGGGAAAGGACGAGCAGTACTTC. It yields the protein CASSQGGKDEQYF.

The chain recombines TRBV28 with TRBJ1-1; the D is unclear. This CDR3 spans 16 amino acids. V lost 6 bases and J lost 0, with 17 bases in between. The germline V gene encodes CDR1 MDHEN and CDR2 SYDVKM. The CDR3 protein is CASSSPSSHLNTEAFF. In DNA form, the CDR3 reads TGTGCCAGCAGCTCTCCCTCCAGCCATCTGAACACTGAAGCTTTCTTT.

This clone has a handful of counts. The V call is TRBV7-9, the J call TRBJ2-1, with D uncertain. CDR3 length: 11 amino acids. V was shortened by 3 bases and J by 8 bases, with 5 bases between the two germline ends. Germline CDR1 SEHNR, CDR2 FQNEAQ (reference sequence). The DNA for the CDR3 is TGTGCCAGCAGCTTGATTGATGAGCAGTTCTTC. It specifies CASSLIDEQFF.